This T cell receptor (beta chain) was documented in a study of blood T cell repertoires in COVID-19. Study-wide background: Material from acute and convalescent COVID-19 was sourced from the United States, Italy and Spain. The cDNA or gDNA used as material had been derived from T cells, B-cell-depleted T cells, or PBMCs.

Original handling: Reference gene primer amplification in the assay estimated nucleated cell counts. Produced via immunoSEQ multiplex PCR; TCRdb's table is partial and in-frame only. The V and J calls and clone size were taken over from that table, and D and trimming were inferred from the DNA. The table shows 90,000 to 120,000 clones, with approximately 88% occurring only once. Trimming cost V 4 bases and J 6 bases, with 10 bases left between them. This CDR3 has 12 amino acids. Germline-derived CDR1 and CDR2 are MNHEY and SVGEGT. The sample was peripheral blood. This sequence joins TRBV6-2 or TRBV6-3 and TRBJ2-7; D remains unclear. The origin of this receptor is a man between 45 and 60 years old with active or convalescent COVID-19. The CDR3 nucleotides read TGTGCCAGCAGTTCCGACTCCGCCGAGCAGTACTTC. It translates to CASSSDSAEQYF.